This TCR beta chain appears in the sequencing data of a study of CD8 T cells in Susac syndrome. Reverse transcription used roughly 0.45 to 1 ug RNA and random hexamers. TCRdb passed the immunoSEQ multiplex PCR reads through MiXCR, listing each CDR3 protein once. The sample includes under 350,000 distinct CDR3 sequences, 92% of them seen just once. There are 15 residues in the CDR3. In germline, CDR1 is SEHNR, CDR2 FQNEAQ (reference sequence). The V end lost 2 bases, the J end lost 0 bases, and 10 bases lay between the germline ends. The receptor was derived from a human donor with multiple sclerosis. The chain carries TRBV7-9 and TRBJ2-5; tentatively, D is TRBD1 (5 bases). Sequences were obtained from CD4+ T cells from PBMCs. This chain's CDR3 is CASSLLGADQETQYF. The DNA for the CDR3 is TGTGCCAGCAGCTTATTAGGGGCAGACCAAGAGACCCAGTACTTC.